What follows are 22 T cell receptor beta chains derived from one specimen sequenced in a study of response to subunit inactivated influenza vaccine. TCRdb recomputed calls from the RT-PCR reads with MiXCR, one row per CDR3 protein. This sample has about 800,000 distinct CDR3 sequences, with 21% found just once. Sequences were derived from PBMCs from blood, sampled about 5 days after vaccination. These receptors all stem from a man aged 45 to 65 who received an inactivated influenza vaccine.

This clonotype has at least ten counts. The chain employs TRBV6-1 and TRBJ1-2; TRBD1 matches at 7 bases. Germline V lookup: CDR1 MNHNS, CDR2 SASEGT. V lost 6 bases to trimming and J lost 3 bases; unmatched junction nucleotides: 4. This CDR3 region has 13 residues. This CDR3 reads CASSRTGDYGYTF. The CDR3 DNA reads as TGTGCCAGCAGCCGAACAGGGGACTATGGCTACACCTTC.

This clonotype was picked up many times. V gene TRBV10-3 combines with J gene TRBJ2-7; D may be TRBD1 or TRBD2 (5 bases each). CDR1 and CDR2 (germline): ENHRY, SYGVKD. The germline V and J ends were trimmed by 6 bases and 2 bases, with 11 bases remaining between them. This CDR3 contains 13 residues. The CDR3 coding sequence is TGTGCCATCAGGGGGACGGGAACCTACGAGCAGTACTTC. Residues: CAIRGTGTYEQYF.

The chain recombines TRBV20-1 with TRBJ2-3; the D gene could be TRBD1 or TRBD2 (6 bases each). Trimming cost V 5 bases and J 3 bases, with 24 bases left between them. The CDR3 has 17 residues. The germline V gene encodes CDR1 DFQATT and CDR2 SNEGSKA (reference sequence). The CDR3 reads CSAQGGYQGGGTDTQYF. The CDR3 coding sequence is TGCAGTGCTCAAGGGGGGTACCAGGGCGGTGGGACAGATACGCAGTATTTT.

The chain recombines TRBV5-1 with TRBJ2-3; possible D gene TRBD2, 5 bases. Trimming removed 0 bases from V and 4 bases from J, with 12 bases in between. This CDR3 has 15 amino acids. Germline V gives CDR1 SGHRS, CDR2 YFSETQ. The CDR3 nucleotides read TGCGCCAGCAGCTTGGCCGGGAAAACTTCAGATACGCAGTATTTT. It is translated as CASSLAGKTSDTQYF.

This clonotype showed up many times. V gene TRBV4-2 combines with J gene TRBJ1-3; D gene unclear. The CDR3 runs to 14 residues. CDR1 is LGHNA, CDR2 YNFKEQ, per germline. The germline V and J ends were trimmed by 0 bases and 4 bases, with 7 bases remaining between them. The CDR3 sequence: CASSQDVWGNTIYF. In DNA, the CDR3 is TGTGCCAGCAGCCAAGACGTCTGGGGAAACACCATATATTTT.

This clonotype was detected a few times. This sequence joins TRBV12-3 or TRBV12-4 and TRBJ1-1; 11 nucleotides match TRBD1. Trimming cost V 7 bases and J 6 bases; bases outside gene matches: 4. This CDR3 region has 13 residues. This CDR3 reads CASKMDRGPEAFF. The CDR3 nucleotides read TGTGCCAGCAAAATGGACAGGGGGCCTGAAGCTTTCTTT.

The chain links TRBV11-3 to TRBJ2-3, with TRBD2 identical over 7 bases. The J segment lost 2 bases and the V segment lost 2 bases, leaving 4 bases of the junction unmatched. Germline V gene lookup returns CDR1 SGHNT and CDR2 YENEEA. This CDR3 is built from 15 residues. This CDR3 reads CASSLYGTNTDTQYF. The CDR3, as DNA: TGTGCCAGCAGCTTATACGGGACTAACACAGATACGCAGTATTTT.

This clonotype was recorded a few times. The chain combines TRBV4-1 with TRBJ1-5; 8 bases match TRBD1. The CDR3 spans 16 residues. V shed 3 bases and J 4 bases; nucleotides not matched to a gene: 8. The germline gives CDR1 MGHRA, CDR2 YSYEKL. The CDR3 nucleotides are TGCGCCAGCAGCCATGAGACAGGGGTCCTAAATCAGCCCCAGCATTTT. Translating it yields CASSHETGVLNQPQHF.

This clonotype appeared a few times. The CDR3 is CATSRDKGIQETQYF. As DNA, the CDR3 is TGTGCCACCAGCAGAGATAAGGGAATTCAGGAGACCCAGTACTTC. The chain joins TRBV15 to TRBJ2-5; D not resolved. CDR1 LNHNV and CDR2 YYDKDF come from the germline V gene (reference sequence). The length of the CDR3 is 15 residues. Trimming removed 0 bases at V and 5 bases at J, with 13 bases between.

The sample holds a few counts of this clonotype. The rearrangement uses TRBV7-2 and TRBJ2-7; a weak D match, TRBD2 (6 bases). This CDR3 spans 14 amino acids. From germline, CDR1 is SGHTA and CDR2 FQGNSA. Trimming cost V 4 bases and J 3 bases, with 13 bases left between them. CDR3 nucleotides: TGTGCCAGCAGCTCCCGGAGGGCTAGCTACGAGCAGTACTTC. It is translated as CASSSRRASYEQYF.

The sample holds many counts of this clonotype. The chain uses TRBV12-3 or TRBV12-4 and TRBJ2-5; 11 bases are a match to TRBD1. This CDR3 has 16 amino acids. J was trimmed by 3 bases and V by 6 bases; bases with no gene match: 9. The CDR3 here is CASSSWTGGLEETQYF. The CDR3 DNA is TGTGCCAGCAGCTCCTGGACAGGGGGCCTTGAAGAGACCCAGTACTTC.

This clonotype appeared a few times. This chain uses TRBV5-1 with TRBJ2-1, with 7 nucleotides matching TRBD1. Germline CDR1 is SGHRS and CDR2 is YFSETQ. V shed 5 bases and J 6 bases; nucleotides not matched to a gene: 5. The CDR3 sequence is 13 residues long. CDR3 loop: CASSRGTANEQFF. The CDR3 DNA reads as TGCGCCAGCAGTAGGGGGACAGCCAATGAGCAGTTCTTC.

This clonotype was observed a few times. The chain carries TRBV20-1 and TRBJ2-1; TRBD2 is a possible D gene (6 bases). The CDR3 sequence is 16 residues long. V was cut by 2 bases and J by 2 bases, with 16 bases left in between. Germline CDR1 is DFQATT and CDR2 is SNEGSKA (reference sequence). CDR3 nucleotide sequence: TGCAGTGCTAGACTATATGGTGCGGGGCCCTACAATGAGCAGTTCTTC. This codes for CSARLYGAGPYNEQFF.

The table lists this clonotype with a few counts. The rearrangement uses TRBV4-3 and TRBJ2-4, with no clear D. This CDR3 has 13 residues. The V gene lost 4 bases and the J gene lost 8 bases, with 12 bases spanning the gap. Per germline, CDR1 LGHNA and CDR2 YSLEER. This CDR3 reads CASSPRTSDIQYF. The CDR3 DNA follows: TGCGCCAGCAGCCCACGAACGTCGGACATTCAGTACTTC.

This clonotype was counted only a few times. V is TRBV3-1 and J is TRBJ1-1; D unclear. CDR1 is LGHDT, CDR2 YNNKEL, per germline (reference sequence). The CDR3 is 12 residues long. Deletions cut 6 bases from V and 12 bases from J, with 17 bases between. The CDR3 loop is CASSPSRMESFF. For the CDR3, the DNA is TGTGCCAGCAGTCCCAGTCGAATGGAATCTTTCTTT.

This chain connects TRBV27 to TRBJ1-3, with 7 bases that match TRBD1. Germline CDR1 is MNHEY and CDR2 is SMNVEV (reference sequence). This CDR3 spans 14 amino acids. J lost 9 bases, V lost 8 bases, and 13 bases had no gene match. CDR3 amino acids: CASGPTTGRATIYF. As DNA, the CDR3 is TGTGCCAGCGGTCCGACGACAGGGCGCGCCACCATATATTTT.

In its sample, this clonotype was seen a few times. The chain recombines TRBV9 with TRBJ2-2; D might be TRBD1 (5 bases). Germline-derived CDR1 and CDR2 are SGDLS and YYNGEE. This CDR3 region has 15 residues. V dropped 4 bases and J dropped 0 bases, with 10 bases sitting between them. Written as DNA, the CDR3 is TGTGCCAGCAGCCCCAGACAGTCGAACACCGGGGAGCTGTTTTTT. Translation gives CASSPRQSNTGELFF.

This clonotype turned up a few times. V and J are TRBV5-1 and TRBJ2-1; D ambiguous. The CDR3 spans 13 residues. Germline V gene sequence: CDR1 SGHRS, CDR2 YFSETQ. V was cut by 4 bases and J by 7 bases, with 12 bases left in between. CDR3: CASSLPTVNEQFF. CDR3 nucleotides: TGCGCCAGCAGCCTACCGACCGTAAATGAGCAGTTCTTC.

The V call is TRBV29-1, the J call TRBJ2-1; D gene ambiguous. Germline CDR1 and CDR2: SQVTM and ANQGSEA. Between the trimmed V and J ends, which lost 0 bases and 8 bases, there was a span of 14 bases. The CDR3 loop spans 14 amino acids. The CDR3 protein is CSVEERLLGDEQFF. The CDR3 region has the DNA TGCAGCGTTGAAGAACGGCTGCTTGGGGATGAGCAGTTCTTC.

This clonotype was counted between two and nine times. This rearrangement joins TRBV27 to TRBJ2-1, with 9 positions matching TRBD2. CDR1 and CDR2 from the germline V gene are MNHEY and SMNVEV (reference sequence). CDR3 size: 15 residues. V trimming: 0 bases; J trimming: 9 bases; junction bases outside the gene matches: 6. CDR3 amino acids: CASSLSGGRAFEQFF. The CDR3 DNA reads as TGTGCCAGCAGTTTATCCGGCGGGAGGGCCTTTGAGCAGTTCTTC.

The gene calls are TRBV10-3 and TRBJ2-3, with TRBD2 matching 7 bases. Per the germline V gene, CDR1 is ENHRY and CDR2 is SYGVKD. The CDR3 has 15 amino acids. Trimming cost V 4 bases and J 2 bases; bases outside gene matches: 6. The CDR3 bases are TGTGCCATCAGTGTAAGCGGGACTTTCACAGATACGCAGTATTTT. As protein: CAISVSGTFTDTQYF.

This rearrangement joins TRBV5-1 to TRBJ2-5; D is uncertain. The germline V and J ends were trimmed by 0 bases and 3 bases, with 12 bases remaining between them. Per the germline V gene, CDR1 is SGHRS and CDR2 is YFSETQ. The CDR3 sequence is 15 residues long. CDR3 loop: CASSLDGRKEETQYF. The CDR3 region has the DNA TGCGCCAGCAGCTTGGATGGTAGAAAGGAAGAGACCCAGTACTTC. The whole variable domain, remainder taken from reference TRBV5-1 and TRBJ2-5, is KAGVTQTPRYLIKTRGQQVTLSCSPISGHRSVSWYQQTPGQGLQFLFEYFSETQRNKGNFPGRFSGRQFSNSRSEMNVSTLELGDSALYLCASSLDGRKEETQYFGPGTRLLVL.